The clone carrying this TCR beta chain was seen once. From germline, CDR1 is GTSNPN and CDR2 SVGIG (reference sequence). CDR3 length: 15 amino acids. V was cut by 1 base and J by 1 base, with 12 bases left in between. The data were produced by immunoSEQ multiplex PCR, yet TCRdb's version contains in-frame clones alone and is incomplete. The sample gives over 50,000 clones, approximately 80% of which show up once; more than 12% is in the top ten. The data derive from a study of blood T cell repertoires in COVID-19. Turning to the study itself: The United States, Italy and Spain were the sources of the acute and convalescent COVID-19 samples. The cDNA or gDNA used as material had been derived from T cells, B-cell-depleted T cells, or PBMCs.

The J gene is TRBJ2-3, the V gene TRBV30, with D perhaps TRBD2 (5 bases). The origin of this receptor is a human donor with active or convalescent COVID-19. The donor label of this sample is uncertain. Sequenced sample: peripheral blood. CDR3 DNA sequence: TGTGCCTGGAGTGCTATGAGAGGGCGCACAGATACGCAGTATTTT. Its translation is CAWSAMRGRTDTQYF.